This TCR beta chain comes out of a study of shared clonotypes between healthy human individuals. About this clone: Its antigen is undetermined.

CDR3 size: 16 residues. V was clipped by 0 bases and J by 1 base, with 11 bases between them. Germline values: CDR1 SGHNT, CDR2 YYREEE (reference sequence). Cells designated naive CD8 were CD45RO-negative and were positively selected for CCR7, with terminally differentiated effector memory CD45RA+ cells excluded. Method: immunoSEQ multiplex PCR; TCRdb's copy keeps in-frame clones and lacks some. Here the sample spans millions of clones, roughly 91% being singletons. General study points: It was expected that sequencing depth would affect clonotype sharing among donors.

This receptor was obtained from a man between 18 and 35 years old in good health. Some clones in this sample may be carry-over from other donors' samples. The chain combines TRBV5-4 with TRBJ2-4, with D perhaps TRBD1 or TRBD2 (5 bases each). What was sequenced was naive CD8+ T cells from PBMCs. CDR3 nucleotide sequence: TGTGCCAGCAGCTTGGTCGGGGCTGGGGCCAAAAACATTCAGTACTTC. Residues: CASSLVGAGAKNIQYF.